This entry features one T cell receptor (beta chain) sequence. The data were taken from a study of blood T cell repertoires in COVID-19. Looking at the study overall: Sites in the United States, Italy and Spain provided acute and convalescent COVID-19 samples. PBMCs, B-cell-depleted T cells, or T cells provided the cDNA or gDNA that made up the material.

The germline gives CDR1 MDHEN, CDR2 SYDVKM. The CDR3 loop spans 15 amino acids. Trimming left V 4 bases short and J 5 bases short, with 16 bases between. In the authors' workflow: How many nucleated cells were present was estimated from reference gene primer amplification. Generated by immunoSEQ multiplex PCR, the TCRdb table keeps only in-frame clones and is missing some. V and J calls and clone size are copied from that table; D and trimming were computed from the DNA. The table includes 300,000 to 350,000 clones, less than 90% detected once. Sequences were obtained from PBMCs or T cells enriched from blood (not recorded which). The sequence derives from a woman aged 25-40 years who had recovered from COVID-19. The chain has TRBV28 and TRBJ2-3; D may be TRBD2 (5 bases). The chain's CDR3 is CASSSRAREIDTQYF. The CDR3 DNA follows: TGTGCCAGCAGTTCACGAGCCCGGGAAATAGATACGCAGTATTTT.